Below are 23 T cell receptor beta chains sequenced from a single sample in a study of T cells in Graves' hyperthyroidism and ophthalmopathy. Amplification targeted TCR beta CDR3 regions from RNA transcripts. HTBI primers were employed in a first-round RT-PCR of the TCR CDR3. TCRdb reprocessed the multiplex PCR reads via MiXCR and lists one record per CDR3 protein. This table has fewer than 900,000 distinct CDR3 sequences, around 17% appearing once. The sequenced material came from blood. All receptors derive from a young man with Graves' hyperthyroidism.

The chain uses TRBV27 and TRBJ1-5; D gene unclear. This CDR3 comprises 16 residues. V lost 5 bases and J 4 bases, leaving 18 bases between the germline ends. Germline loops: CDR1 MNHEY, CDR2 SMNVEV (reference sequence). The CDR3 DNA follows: TGTGCCAGCAGTCCCCTGGGAGGGCCTCCTAATCAGCCCCAGCATTTT. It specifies CASSPLGGPPNQPQHF.

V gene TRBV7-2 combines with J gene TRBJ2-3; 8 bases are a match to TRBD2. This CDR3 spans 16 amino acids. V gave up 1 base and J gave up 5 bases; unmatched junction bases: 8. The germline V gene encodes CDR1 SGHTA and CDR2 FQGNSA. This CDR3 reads CASSLGGVAGKDTQYF. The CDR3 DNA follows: TGTGCCAGCAGCTTAGGGGGGGTAGCGGGAAAAGATACGCAGTATTTT.

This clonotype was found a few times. The CDR3 coding sequence is TGTGCCAGCAGCAACCGACTAGCGCGGTACGAGCAGTACTTC. Protein: CASSNRLARYEQYF. This chain connects TRBV6-1 to TRBJ2-7, with 8 bases identical to TRBD2. V gave up 6 bases and J gave up 4 bases; unmatched junction bases: 8. This CDR3 region has 14 residues. Germline V gene lookup returns CDR1 MNHNS and CDR2 SASEGT.

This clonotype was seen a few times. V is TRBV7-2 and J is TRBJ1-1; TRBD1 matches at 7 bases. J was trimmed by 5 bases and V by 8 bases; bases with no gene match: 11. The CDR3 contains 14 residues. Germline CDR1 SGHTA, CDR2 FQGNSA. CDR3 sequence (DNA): TGTGCCAGCGGAGGAGAGGAGGGGGCGACTGAAGCTTTCTTT. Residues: CASGGEEGATEAFF.

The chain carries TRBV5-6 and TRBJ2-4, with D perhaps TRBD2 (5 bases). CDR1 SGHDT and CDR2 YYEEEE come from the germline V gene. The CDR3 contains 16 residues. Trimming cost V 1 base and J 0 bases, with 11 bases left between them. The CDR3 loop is CASSLTGGLAKNIQYF. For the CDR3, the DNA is TGTGCCAGCAGCTTGACGGGCGGACTAGCCAAAAACATTCAGTACTTC.

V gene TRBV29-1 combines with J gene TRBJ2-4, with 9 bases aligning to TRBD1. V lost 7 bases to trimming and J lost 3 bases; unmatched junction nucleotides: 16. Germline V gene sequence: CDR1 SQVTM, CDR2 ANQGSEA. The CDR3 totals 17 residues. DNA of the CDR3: TGCAGCGCCGACTCACAGGGGGCGCCGGGAGACAAAAACATTCAGTACTTC. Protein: CSADSQGAPGDKNIQYF.

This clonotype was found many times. CDR3 bases: TGTGCCAGCAGTCAACCCCGGGAGACCCAGTACTTC. Its protein is CASSQPRETQYF. This chain connects TRBV12-3 or TRBV12-4 to TRBJ2-5; unclear D gene. This CDR3 is 12 amino acids long. Trimming pared 5 bases from V and 5 bases from J, leaving 9 bases between.

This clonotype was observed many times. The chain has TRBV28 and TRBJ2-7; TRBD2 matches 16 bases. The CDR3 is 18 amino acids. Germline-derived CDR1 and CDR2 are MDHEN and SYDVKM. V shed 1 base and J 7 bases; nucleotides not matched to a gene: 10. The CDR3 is CASSLFGGGLAGGTEQYF. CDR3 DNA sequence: TGTGCCAGCAGTTTATTCGGGGGGGGACTAGCGGGAGGGACTGAGCAGTACTTC.

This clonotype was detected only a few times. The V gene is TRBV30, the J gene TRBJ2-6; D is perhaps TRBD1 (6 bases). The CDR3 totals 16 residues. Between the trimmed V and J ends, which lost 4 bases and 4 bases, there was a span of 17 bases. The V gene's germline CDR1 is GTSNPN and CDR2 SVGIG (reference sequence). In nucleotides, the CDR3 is TGTGCCTGGACTATTAGGGGGAGAGCCGGGGCCAACGTCCTGACTTTC. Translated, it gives CAWTIRGRAGANVLTF. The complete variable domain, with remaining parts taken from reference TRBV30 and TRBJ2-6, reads SQTIHQWPATLVQPVGSPLSLECTVEGTSNPNLYWYRQAAGRGLQLLFYSVGIGQISSEVPQNLSASRPQDRQFILSSKKLLLSDSGFYLCAWTIRGRAGANVLTFGAGSRLTVL.

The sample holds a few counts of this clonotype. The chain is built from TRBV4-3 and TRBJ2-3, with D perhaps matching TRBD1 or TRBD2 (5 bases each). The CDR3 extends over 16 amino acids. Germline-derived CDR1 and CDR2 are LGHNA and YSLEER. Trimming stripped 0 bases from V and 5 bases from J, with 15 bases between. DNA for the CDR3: TGCGCCAGCAGCCAAGATCCCGGGACCCGAGGAGATACGCAGTATTTT. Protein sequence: CASSQDPGTRGDTQYF.

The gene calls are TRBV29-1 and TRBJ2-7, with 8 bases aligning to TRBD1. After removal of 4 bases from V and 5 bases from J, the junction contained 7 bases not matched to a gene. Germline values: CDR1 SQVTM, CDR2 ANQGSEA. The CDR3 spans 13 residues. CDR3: CSVGTGIPNEQYF. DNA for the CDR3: TGCAGCGTTGGGACAGGGATTCCTAACGAGCAGTACTTC.

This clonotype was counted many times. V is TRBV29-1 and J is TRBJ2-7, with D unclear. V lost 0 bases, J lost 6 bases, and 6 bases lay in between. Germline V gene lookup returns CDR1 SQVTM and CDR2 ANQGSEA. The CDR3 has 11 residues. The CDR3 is CSVEDEVEQYF. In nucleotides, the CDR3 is TGCAGCGTTGAAGACGAGGTCGAGCAGTACTTC.

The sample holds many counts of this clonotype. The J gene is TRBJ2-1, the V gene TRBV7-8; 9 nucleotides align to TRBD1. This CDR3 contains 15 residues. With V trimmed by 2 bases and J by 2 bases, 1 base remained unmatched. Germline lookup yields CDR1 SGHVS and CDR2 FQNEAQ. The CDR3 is CASSLNRGPYNEQFF. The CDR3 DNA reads TGTGCCAGCAGCTTAAACAGGGGGCCCTACAATGAGCAGTTCTTC.

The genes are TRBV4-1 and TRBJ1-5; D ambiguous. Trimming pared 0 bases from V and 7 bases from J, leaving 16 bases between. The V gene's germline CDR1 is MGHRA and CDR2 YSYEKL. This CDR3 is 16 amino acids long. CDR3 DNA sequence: TGCGCCAGCAGCCAAGAGGGCACCGGATTAGGACAGCCCCAGCATTTT. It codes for CASSQEGTGLGQPQHF.

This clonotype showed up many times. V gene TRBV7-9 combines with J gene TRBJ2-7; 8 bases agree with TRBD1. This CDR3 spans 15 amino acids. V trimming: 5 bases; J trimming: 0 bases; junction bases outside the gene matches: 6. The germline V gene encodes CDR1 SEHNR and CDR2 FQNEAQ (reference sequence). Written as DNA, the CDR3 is TGTGCCAGCAGCCCCCCGCAGGGGGCCTCCTACGAGCAGTACTTC. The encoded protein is CASSPPQGASYEQYF.

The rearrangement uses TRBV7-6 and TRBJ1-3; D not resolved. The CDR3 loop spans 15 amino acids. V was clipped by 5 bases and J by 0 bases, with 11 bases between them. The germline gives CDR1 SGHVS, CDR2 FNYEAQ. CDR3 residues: CASSTDRLSGNTIYF. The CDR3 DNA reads TGTGCCAGCAGCACCGACCGTCTCTCTGGAAACACCATATATTTT.

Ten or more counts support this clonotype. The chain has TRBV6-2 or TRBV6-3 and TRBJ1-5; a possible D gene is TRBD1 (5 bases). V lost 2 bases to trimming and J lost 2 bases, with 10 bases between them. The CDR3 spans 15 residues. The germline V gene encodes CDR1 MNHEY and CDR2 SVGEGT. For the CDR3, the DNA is TGTGCCAGCAGTTACAGGGGTATCGGCAATCAGCCCCAGCATTTT. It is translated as CASSYRGIGNQPQHF.

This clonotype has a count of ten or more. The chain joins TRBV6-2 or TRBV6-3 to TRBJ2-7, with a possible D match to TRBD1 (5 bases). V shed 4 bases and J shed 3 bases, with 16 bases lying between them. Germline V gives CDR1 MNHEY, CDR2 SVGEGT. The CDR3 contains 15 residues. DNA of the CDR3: TGTGCCAGCAGTTTGATGGGGCAGCCCGTCTACGAGCAGTACTTC. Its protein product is CASSLMGQPVYEQYF.

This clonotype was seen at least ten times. This CDR3 is CALEGGEIYTEAFF. CDR3 in DNA: TGTGCCCTCGAAGGGGGGGAAATCTACACTGAAGCTTTCTTT. This sequence joins TRBV30 and TRBJ1-1; a possible D gene is TRBD1 (6 bases). The V end lost 8 bases, the J end lost 3 bases, and 19 bases lay between the germline ends. Germline lookup yields CDR1 GTSNPN and CDR2 SVGIG (reference sequence). The CDR3 contains 14 residues.

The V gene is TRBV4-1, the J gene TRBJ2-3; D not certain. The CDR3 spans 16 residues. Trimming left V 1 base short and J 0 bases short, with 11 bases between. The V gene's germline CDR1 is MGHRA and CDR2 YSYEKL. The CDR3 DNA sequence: TGCGCCAGCAGCCAAGGTTCCTACATAAGCACAGATACGCAGTATTTT. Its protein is CASSQGSYISTDTQYF.

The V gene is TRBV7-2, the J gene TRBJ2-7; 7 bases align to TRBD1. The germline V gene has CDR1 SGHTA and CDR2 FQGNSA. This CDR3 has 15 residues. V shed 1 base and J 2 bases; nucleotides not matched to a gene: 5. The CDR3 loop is CASSLGPGQAYEQYF. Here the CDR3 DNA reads TGTGCCAGCAGCTTAGGGCCCGGACAGGCCTACGAGCAGTACTTC.

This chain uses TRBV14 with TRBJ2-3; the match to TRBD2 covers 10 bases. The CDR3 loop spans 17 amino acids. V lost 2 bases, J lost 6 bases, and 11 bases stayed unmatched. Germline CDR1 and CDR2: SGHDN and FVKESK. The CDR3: CASSQWASGRGWDTQYF. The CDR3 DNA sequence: TGTGCCAGCAGCCAATGGGCTAGCGGGAGAGGATGGGATACGCAGTATTTT.

The CDR3 DNA reads as TGTGCCAGCAGTCAAGAGAGAAGGGGAGAGACCCAGTACTTC. Protein sequence: CASSQERRGETQYF. The gene calls are TRBV6-1 and TRBJ2-5, with D tentatively TRBD1 (5 bases). In germline, CDR1 is MNHNS, CDR2 SASEGT. The length of the CDR3 is 14 residues. Trimming removed 5 bases at V and 4 bases at J, with 14 bases between.